What follows are 14 T cell receptor beta chains derived from one specimen sequenced in a study of blood T cell repertoires in COVID-19. TCRdb's copy holds only in-frame clones and misses some; the assay was immunoSEQ multiplex PCR. The sample records tens of thousands of clones, approximately 89% being singletons. Sequencing was carried out using peripheral blood. Receptors were obtained from an older woman with acute or convalescent COVID-19.

V usage is TRBV7-6 and J usage is TRBJ1-5, with D unclear. Trimming took 5 bases from V and 0 from J, leaving 11 bases between them. Germline-derived CDR1 and CDR2 are SGHVS and FNYEAQ. This CDR3 spans 15 amino acids. CDR3 amino acids: CASSLEGYSNQPQHF. The CDR3 DNA reads TGTGCCAGCAGCCTCGAGGGCTATAGCAATCAGCCCCAGCATTTT. The full variable domain, with the rest looked up from reference TRBV7-6 and TRBJ1-5, is GAGVSQSPRYKVTKRGQDVALRCDPISGHVSLYWYRQALGQGPEFLTYFNYEAQQDKSGLPNDRFSAERPEGSISTLTIQRTEQRDSAMYRCASSLEGYSNQPQHFGDGTRLSIL.

The gene calls are TRBV4-1 and TRBJ2-7; 7 bases match TRBD2. This CDR3 contains 17 residues. The junction had 10 bases not matched to a gene; V was cut back by 2 bases and J by 0 bases. The germline V gene encodes CDR1 MGHRA and CDR2 YSYEKL. The CDR3 sequence: CASSQLRSSGASYEQYF. The CDR3 bases are TGCGCCAGCAGCCAACTTCGGTCCAGCGGGGCCTCCTACGAGCAGTACTTC.

The chain uses TRBV30 and TRBJ1-2; TRBD1 matches 7 bases. Unmatched junction bases numbered 12, after V lost 4 bases and J lost 7 bases. CDR1 is GTSNPN, CDR2 SVGIG, per germline (reference sequence). This CDR3 contains 14 residues. The chain's CDR3 is CAWTQQTGFSGYTF. The CDR3 nucleotides read TGTGCCTGGACTCAACAGACAGGGTTTAGTGGCTACACCTTC. Using reference TRBV30 and TRBJ1-2 for the parts outside the CDR3, the full variable domain is SQTIHQWPATLVQPVGSPLSLECTVEGTSNPNLYWYRQAAGRGLQLLFYSVGIGQISSEVPQNLSASRPQDRQFILSSKKLLLSDSGFYLCAWTQQTGFSGYTFGSGTRLTVV.

The chain has TRBV4-3 and TRBJ2-1; D is uncertain. Germline V gene lookup returns CDR1 LGHNA and CDR2 YSLEER. The CDR3 is made up of 14 amino acids. Trimming cost V 3 bases and J 5 bases, with 11 bases left between them. CDR3 bases: TGCGCCAGCAGCCAGTCTGGCGGAAACAATGAGCAGTTCTTC. Amino acids: CASSQSGGNNEQFF.

The chain employs TRBV9 and TRBJ2-5, with TRBD2 matching 8 bases. Trimming took 4 bases from V and 5 from J; bases not matched to a gene: 13. The germline gives CDR1 SGDLS, CDR2 YYNGEE. CDR3 length equals 16 residues. CDR3 DNA sequence: TGTGCCAGCAGCCAGGTCGGAAGCGGGAGTTGGGAGACCCAGTACTTC. Protein sequence: CASSQVGSGSWETQYF.

The CDR3 spells CAWSVISGINSPLHF. The CDR3 nucleotides are TGTGCCTGGAGTGTAATATCAGGAATCAATTCACCCCTCCACTTT. The V and J genes are TRBV30 and TRBJ1-6, with D unresolved. The CDR3 is made up of 15 amino acids. CDR1 and CDR2 (germline): GTSNPN, SVGIG (reference sequence). V gave up 0 bases and J gave up 7 bases, with 13 bases separating them.

The V gene is TRBV7-6, the J gene TRBJ2-3, with 8 positions matching TRBD1. CDR3 length: 16 amino acids. After removal of 5 bases from V and 3 bases from J, the junction contained 10 bases not matched to a gene. The germline V gene has CDR1 SGHVS and CDR2 FNYEAQ. The CDR3 DNA follows: TGTGCCAGCAGCCTAGGGCGGACAGGGCGGACAGATACGCAGTATTTT. It codes for CASSLGRTGRTDTQYF.

V and J are TRBV28 and TRBJ2-5; TRBD2 might be the D (6 bases). The CDR3 has 14 amino acids. CDR1 and CDR2 from the germline V gene are MDHEN and SYDVKM. The germline V and J ends were trimmed by 4 bases and 5 bases, with 14 bases remaining between them. The CDR3 DNA follows: TGTGCCAGCAGTTACGGGCGCAGCGGGGAGACCCAGTACTTC. It is translated as CASSYGRSGETQYF.

The V call is TRBV27, the J call TRBJ1-1, with a possible D match to TRBD1 (6 bases). V was pared by 6 bases and J by 2 bases, with 13 bases between. Germline V CDR1 and CDR2: MNHEY, SMNVEV (reference sequence). This CDR3 has 14 residues. The CDR3 loop reads CASRRQEPNTEAFF. The CDR3 DNA reads as TGTGCCAGCAGGAGACAGGAGCCAAACACTGAAGCTTTCTTT.

The rearrangement links TRBV5-1 to TRBJ1-5; D remains ambiguous. V was shortened by 0 bases and J by 6 bases, with 10 bases between the two germline ends. The germline CDR1 and CDR2 sequences are SGHRS and YFSETQ. The CDR3 covers 14 residues. In DNA, the CDR3 is TGCGCCAGCAGCTTGGCGGGTCGCGGTCAGCCCCAGCATTTT. It codes for CASSLAGRGQPQHF. Using reference TRBV5-1 and TRBJ1-5 for the parts outside the CDR3, the full variable domain is KAGVTQTPRYLIKTRGQQVTLSCSPISGHRSVSWYQQTPGQGLQFLFEYFSETQRNKGNFPGRFSGRQFSNSRSEMNVSTLELGDSALYLCASSLAGRGQPQHFGDGTRLSIL.

The chain uses TRBV13 and TRBJ2-4; D may be TRBD1 (6 bases). The CDR3 is 15 amino acids. Germline CDR1 PRHDT, CDR2 FYEKMQ (reference sequence). V lost 2 bases, J lost 3 bases, and 11 bases lay in between. CDR3 amino acids: CASSLSAGVKNIQYF. The CDR3 nucleotides are TGTGCCAGCAGCTTATCGGCAGGGGTCAAAAACATTCAGTACTTC. Full variable domain (remainder filled in from reference TRBV13 and TRBJ2-4): AAGVIQSPRHLIKEKRETATLKCYPIPRHDTVYWYQQGPGQDPQFLISFYEKMQSDKGSIPDRFSAQQFSDYHSELNMSSLELGDSALYFCASSLSAGVKNIQYFGAGTRLSVL.

V gene TRBV2 combines with J gene TRBJ2-1; D is perhaps TRBD2 (6 bases). The CDR3 is 14 amino acids. CDR1 is SNHLY and CDR2 is FYNNEI in the germline V gene. Trimming shortened V by 7 bases and J by 9 bases, and 19 bases separated the two germline ends. CDR3 residues: CASTRQVRGGEQFF. In nucleotides, the CDR3 is TGTGCCAGCACCCGCCAAGTGCGGGGTGGTGAGCAGTTCTTC.

J is TRBJ2-2 and V is TRBV21-1; the D call TRBD1 from the table was never checked on the DNA. TRBV21-1 is described as a pseudogene. The CDR3 totals 13 residues. CDR3 coding DNA: TGTGCAACACAGACAGAAAACACCGGGGAGCTGTTTTTT. Protein sequence: CATQTENTGELFF.

The chain is built from TRBV27 and TRBJ2-5, with 15 positions matching TRBD2. J lost 9 bases, V lost 5 bases, and 10 bases had no gene match. Germline CDR1 is MNHEY and CDR2 is SMNVEV (reference sequence). The CDR3 consists of 16 residues. Here the CDR3 DNA reads TGTGCCAGCAGTGGCCCGGGACTAGCGGGGGGCTATCCCCAGTACTTC. It codes for CASSGPGLAGGYPQYF.